A single sample is the source of the 13 T cell receptor beta chains below, sequenced in a study of blood T cell repertoires in COVID-19. The table came from immunoSEQ multiplex PCR; TCRdb's copy has only in-frame clones and leaves some out. The sample includes under 350,000 clones, approximately 83% of them seen just once. What was sequenced was peripheral blood. The receptors here all came from a woman aged 45-65 years who had recovered from COVID-19.

The chain recombines TRBV19 with TRBJ2-7; a possible D gene is TRBD2 (5 bases). CDR1 is LNHDA and CDR2 is SQIVND in the germline V gene (reference sequence). The V gene lost 1 base and the J gene lost 9 bases, with 13 bases spanning the gap. This CDR3 is 13 amino acids long. The CDR3 sequence is CASSIGGNEGQYF. The CDR3 DNA reads TGTGCCAGTAGTATAGGTGGAAATGAGGGGCAGTACTTC.

The chain combines TRBV6-5 with TRBJ2-7, with D perhaps matching TRBD1 (5 bases). With 5 bases removed from V and 9 bases from J, the gap between germline ends came to 14 bases. CDR3 length: 12 residues. Germline V gene lookup returns CDR1 MNHEY and CDR2 SVGAGI. CDR3 DNA: TGTGCCAGCAGTCCAGGGCCCCGGGCGCAGTACTTC. This sequence encodes CASSPGPRAQYF.

The chain couples TRBV4-3 to TRBJ2-1; no firm D call. This CDR3 is 16 amino acids long. In germline, CDR1 is LGHNA, CDR2 YSLEER. V was clipped by 1 base and J by 0 bases, with 10 bases between them. CDR3 residues: CASSQALTISYNEQFF. DNA for the CDR3: TGCGCCAGCAGCCAAGCGTTAACTATCTCCTACAATGAGCAGTTCTTC.

The chain combines TRBV6-5 with TRBJ2-7; 10 bases map to TRBD1. Germline V gene data show CDR1 as MNHEY and CDR2 as SVGAGI. Trimming cost V 6 bases and J 0 bases; bases outside gene matches: 5. The CDR3 covers 15 residues. The CDR3 is CASRGDRGSSYEQYF. The CDR3 region has the DNA TGTGCCAGCAGGGGGGACAGGGGAAGCTCCTACGAGCAGTACTTC.

This clone was seen a few times. The rearrangement links TRBV4-1 to TRBJ1-5; D uncertain. The CDR3 spans 16 residues. Germline V gene data show CDR1 as MGHRA and CDR2 as YSYEKL. Between the trimmed V and J ends, which lost 1 base and 2 bases, there was a span of 12 bases. CDR3 protein: CASSQGGLLGNQPQHF. The DNA of the CDR3 is TGCGCCAGCAGCCAAGGAGGGTTGCTCGGCAATCAGCCCCAGCATTTT.

The V call is TRBV19, the J call TRBJ2-6; TRBD1 matches 9 bases. V shed 5 bases and J 0 bases; nucleotides not matched to a gene: 2. This CDR3 comprises 16 residues. The germline gives CDR1 LNHDA, CDR2 SQIVND (reference sequence). The CDR3 DNA follows: TGTGCCAGTAGTGAGACAGGGGGCTCTGGGGCCAACGTCCTGACTTTC. Translating it yields CASSETGGSGANVLTF.

This chain uses TRBV18 with TRBJ1-3, with D perhaps TRBD1 (6 bases). Germline CDR1 and CDR2: KGHSH and LQKENI. The V end lost 6 bases, the J end lost 7 bases, and 31 bases lay between the germline ends. There are 19 residues in the CDR3. Here the CDR3 DNA reads TGTGCCAGCTCTGAAGGCGGGGGGCGGCCGACAAAAACGAGGAACACCATATATTTT. It codes for CASSEGGGRPTKTRNTIYF.

This sequence joins TRBV7-2 and TRBJ2-5; 7 bases are shared with TRBD1. This CDR3 is built from 14 residues. V was clipped by 6 bases and J by 5 bases; unmatched bases: 9. Germline CDR1 is SGHTA and CDR2 is FQGNSA. CDR3 region: CASSGEGGSETQYF. DNA of the CDR3: TGTGCCAGCAGTGGGGAAGGGGGCTCCGAGACCCAGTACTTC.

The CDR3 is CASSTLAVQFF. In nucleotides, the CDR3 is TGTGCCAGCAGCACCCTAGCGGTGCAGTTCTTC. V gene TRBV2 combines with J gene TRBJ2-1; 7 bases are shared with TRBD2. The V and J ends lost 6 bases and 12 bases, in that order; junction bases with no gene match: 5. The CDR3 is 11 amino acids. In germline, CDR1 is SNHLY, CDR2 FYNNEI.

DNA for the CDR3: TGCGCCAGCAGCTTGGCCGGGCAGGGTGGGCAGCCCCAGCATTTT. It specifies CASSLAGQGGQPQHF. This chain links TRBV5-1 with TRBJ1-5; tentative D call: TRBD1 (5 bases). V was pared by 0 bases and J by 7 bases, with 14 bases between. This CDR3 comprises 15 residues. Germline loops: CDR1 SGHRS, CDR2 YFSETQ.

This clone came up once. The chain employs TRBV2 and TRBJ2-7, with TRBD2 identical over 8 bases. Germline CDR1 and CDR2: SNHLY and FYNNEI. The trim removed 6 bases at V and 11 bases at J, leaving 15 bases unmatched. The CDR3 consists of 14 residues. Written as DNA, the CDR3 is TGTGCCAGCAGGGACCCGGGAGGGGCCCCCATAGAGTACTTC. This translates into CASRDPGGAPIEYF.

The V call is TRBV7-3, the J call TRBJ2-1, with 8 nucleotides matching TRBD2. The V segment lost 5 bases and the J segment 2 bases; nucleotides outside the gene matches: 5. The CDR3 covers 15 residues. Germline loops: CDR1 SGHTA, CDR2 FQGTGA. The CDR3 DNA follows: TGTGCCAGCAGCGATGGAGCGGGAGCCTACAATGAGCAGTTCTTC. Its protein is CASSDGAGAYNEQFF.

The chain is built from TRBV19 and TRBJ1-2; 9 bases line up with TRBD1. The CDR3 spans 14 residues. Germline CDR1 LNHDA, CDR2 SQIVND (reference sequence). Losses at the gene ends were 7 bases for V and 8 bases for J; bases not matched to a gene: 11. This CDR3 reads CASKPLQGAGGYTF. The DNA for the CDR3 is TGTGCCAGTAAACCCTTACAGGGGGCAGGAGGCTACACCTTC.